One and the same sample provided the 10 T cell receptor beta chains below, sequenced in a study of shared clonotypes between healthy human individuals. The table came from immunoSEQ multiplex PCR; TCRdb's copy has only in-frame clones and leaves some out. The table has 760,000 or so clones, 96% seen once. Naive CD8 cells, CD45RO-negative and positively selected for CCR7, excluded terminally differentiated effector memory CD45RA+ cells. The sample consisted of naive CD8+ T cells sorted from blood. The receptors here all came from a man aged 25-40 years in good health.

V is TRBV11-2 and J is TRBJ2-3; no reliable D call. V was shortened by 0 bases and J by 4 bases, with 8 bases between the two germline ends. The germline V gene encodes CDR1 SGHAT and CDR2 FQNNGV. This CDR3 contains 14 residues. Written as DNA, the CDR3 is TGTGCCAGCAGCTTAGATAGGGTATCAGATACGCAGTATTTT. Translation: CASSLDRVSDTQYF.

This sequence joins TRBV6-5 and TRBJ1-2; weak D call: TRBD1 (6 bases). The CDR3 loop spans 12 amino acids. CDR1 MNHEY and CDR2 SVGAGI come from the germline V gene. Trimming took 5 bases from V and 6 from J, leaving 10 bases between them. The CDR3 loop reads CASSRGAHGYTF. CDR3 nucleotides: TGTGCCAGCAGTAGGGGGGCTCATGGCTACACCTTC.

V usage is TRBV7-9 and J usage is TRBJ2-7, with TRBD2 matching 7 bases. The CDR3 consists of 15 residues. Germline CDR1 and CDR2: SEHNR and FQNEAQ (reference sequence). V gave up 5 bases and J gave up 0 bases; unmatched junction bases: 7. This CDR3 reads CASSQGRDYSYEQYF. CDR3 bases: TGTGCCAGCAGCCAAGGGCGGGACTACTCCTACGAGCAGTACTTC.

This clone was recorded only once. The chain recombines TRBV9 with TRBJ2-5, with D unclear. Trimming cost V 3 bases and J 5 bases, with 5 bases left between them. This CDR3 is 11 amino acids long. Germline V lookup: CDR1 SGDLS, CDR2 YYNGEE. The CDR3 coding sequence is TGTGCCAGCAGCGACCGGGAGACCCAGTACTTC. Its translation: CASSDRETQYF.

The chain employs TRBV28 and TRBJ2-1; D is possibly TRBD1 or TRBD2 (6 bases each). The germline V and J ends were trimmed by 1 base and 4 bases, with 17 bases remaining between them. Per the germline V gene, CDR1 is MDHEN and CDR2 is SYDVKM. The CDR3 totals 17 residues. The chain's CDR3 is CASSLSPGATEYNEQFF. CDR3 sequence (DNA): TGTGCCAGCAGTTTATCCCCGGGGGCGACAGAATACAATGAGCAGTTCTTC.

This chain connects TRBV2 to TRBJ2-3, with D perhaps matching TRBD2 (6 bases). V dropped 0 bases and J dropped 6 bases, with 22 bases sitting between them. The V gene's germline CDR1 is SNHLY and CDR2 FYNNEI. This CDR3 has 18 amino acids. CDR3 bases: TGTGCCAGCAGTGAAGCGCCGCTAGCGACTCACGATGAGGATACGCAGTATTTT. This sequence encodes CASSEAPLATHDEDTQYF.

The V gene is TRBV9, the J gene TRBJ1-4; D perhaps matches TRBD1 (6 bases). Germline V gives CDR1 SGDLS, CDR2 YYNGEE. The CDR3 has 15 residues. Trimming removed 4 bases at V and 7 bases at J, with 17 bases between. This CDR3 reads CASSPGGGVSEKLFF. Here the CDR3 DNA reads TGTGCCAGCAGCCCCGGAGGGGGGGTGAGTGAAAAACTGTTTTTT.

V is TRBV9 and J is TRBJ2-7; TRBD2 aligns across 11 bases. Looked up from germline, CDR1 is SGDLS and CDR2 is YYNGEE. The CDR3 is made up of 14 amino acids. With 3 bases clipped from V and 2 bases from J, the junction kept 1 base outside the gene matches. The CDR3 is CASSASGGPYEQYF. CDR3 in DNA: TGTGCCAGCAGCGCTAGCGGGGGGCCCTACGAGCAGTACTTC.

This chain links TRBV28 with TRBJ2-2; TRBD1 agrees at 10 bases. The V and J ends lost 4 bases and 3 bases, in that order; junction bases with no gene match: 11. The CDR3 consists of 18 residues. The germline CDR1 and CDR2 sequences are MDHEN and SYDVKM. The CDR3 loop is CASSSWTGGRLDTGELFF. The DNA of the CDR3 is TGTGCCAGCAGTTCCTGGACAGGGGGGCGCTTGGACACCGGGGAGCTGTTTTTT.

This sequence joins TRBV28 and TRBJ2-7; the D gene is possibly TRBD2 (5 bases). The germline V gene has CDR1 MDHEN and CDR2 SYDVKM. The V end lost 6 bases, the J end lost 3 bases, and 6 bases lay between the germline ends. The CDR3 runs 11 residues. The CDR3 region is CASSRDYEQYF. The CDR3 bases are TGTGCCAGCAGCCGGGACTACGAGCAGTACTTC.